Sequencing of this T cell receptor beta chain was carried out in a study of vaccination and CD4 T cells after COVID-19. The wider study: Every participant was given two doses of BNT162b2 or mRNA-1273 vaccine. At a median about 78 days (range 14 to 241) after dose two, post-vaccine samples were obtained.

Indicated treatment: approximately 11-day PBMC culture with coronavirus spike peptide pools or control peptides (ViraFEST assay). ViraFEST used peptide pools to expand antigen-specific T cells, then sequenced TCRs. The CDR3 covers 15 residues. V lost 1 base to trimming and J lost 6 bases, with 13 bases between them. Germline V gene data show CDR1 as MGHRA and CDR2 as YSYEKL. Once obtained from cultured CD4+ T cells, the DNA was sequenced using the Oncomine TCR Beta short-read assay. TCRdb re-called the PCR reads through MiXCR, storing one row per CDR3 protein. Of some 14,000 distinct CDR3 sequences listed, around a fifth are singletons. This clonotype was found a few times. Antigen specificity is unknown.

Sequenced here: CD4+ T cells from blood, cultured in vitro, sampled before SARS-CoV-2 vaccination. The source is a human donor who received a COVID-19 vaccine. This chain uses TRBV4-1 with TRBJ2-1; possible D gene TRBD2, 5 bases. The chain's CDR3 is CASSQAPTGSNEQFF. As DNA, the CDR3 is TGCGCCAGCAGCCAAGCACCGACGGGGAGCAATGAGCAGTTCTTC.